This record covers a single T cell receptor (beta chain). The data were taken from a study of OX40 agonist ivuxolimab in advanced cancers. Background on the study: It was permissible to have had prior anti-PD-1, anti-PD-L1 or anti-CTLA-4 therapy, and under 45% had some.

The germline V gene encodes CDR1 SGHRS and CDR2 YFSETQ. CDR3 length: 14 amino acids. V shed 4 bases and J shed 7 bases, with 15 bases lying between them. Data came from immunoSEQ multiplex PCR; TCRdb stores just in-frame clones and leaves some out. The table has 150,000 to 170,000 clones, around 94% seen once. Sequenced here: CD4+ or CD8+ T cells sorted from blood, sampled in a trial of the OX40 agonist ivuxolimab. The genes are TRBV5-1 and TRBJ1-5; perhaps TRBD1 as D (5 bases). The receptor's source is an adult with an advanced solid tumor such as melanoma, head and neck, liver or kidney cancer. This CDR3 is CASSLAGSGQPQHF. CDR3 DNA sequence: TGCGCCAGCAGCCTCGCAGGGTCGGGGCAGCCCCAGCATTTT.